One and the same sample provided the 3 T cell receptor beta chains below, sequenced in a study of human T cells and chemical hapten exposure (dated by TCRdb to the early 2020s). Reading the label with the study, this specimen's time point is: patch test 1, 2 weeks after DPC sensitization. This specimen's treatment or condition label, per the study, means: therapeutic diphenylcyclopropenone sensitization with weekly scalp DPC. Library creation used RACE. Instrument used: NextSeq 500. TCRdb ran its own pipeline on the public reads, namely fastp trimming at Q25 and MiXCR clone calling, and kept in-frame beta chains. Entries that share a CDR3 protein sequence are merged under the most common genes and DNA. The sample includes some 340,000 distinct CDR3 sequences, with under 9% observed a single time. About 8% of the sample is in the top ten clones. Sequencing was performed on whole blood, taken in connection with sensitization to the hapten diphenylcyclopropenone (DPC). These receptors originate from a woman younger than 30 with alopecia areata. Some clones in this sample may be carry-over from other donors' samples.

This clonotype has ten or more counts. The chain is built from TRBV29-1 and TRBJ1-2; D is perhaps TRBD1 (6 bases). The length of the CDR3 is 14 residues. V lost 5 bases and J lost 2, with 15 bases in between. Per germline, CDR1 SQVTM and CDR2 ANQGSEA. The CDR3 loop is CSVRGEQANYGYTF. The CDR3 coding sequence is TGCAGCGTTAGGGGGGAGCAGGCGAACTATGGCTACACCTTC.

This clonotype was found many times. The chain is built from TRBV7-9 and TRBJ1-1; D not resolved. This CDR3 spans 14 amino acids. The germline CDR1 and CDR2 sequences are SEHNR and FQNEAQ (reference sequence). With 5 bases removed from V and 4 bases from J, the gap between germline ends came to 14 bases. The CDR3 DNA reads TGTGCCAGCAGCCGAACAGCGGGGTCCACTGAAGCTTTCTTT. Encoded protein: CASSRTAGSTEAFF.

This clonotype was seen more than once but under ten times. CDR3 amino acids: CASNPSGDPEQPQHF. In nucleotides, the CDR3 is TGTGCCAGCAATCCCTCGGGGGATCCGGAACAGCCCCAGCATTTT. The chain is built from TRBV19 and TRBJ1-5; D perhaps matches TRBD1 (5 bases). CDR3 size: 15 residues. Germline loops: CDR1 LNHDA, CDR2 SQIVND (reference sequence). Trimming left V 9 bases short and J 7 bases short, with 22 bases between.